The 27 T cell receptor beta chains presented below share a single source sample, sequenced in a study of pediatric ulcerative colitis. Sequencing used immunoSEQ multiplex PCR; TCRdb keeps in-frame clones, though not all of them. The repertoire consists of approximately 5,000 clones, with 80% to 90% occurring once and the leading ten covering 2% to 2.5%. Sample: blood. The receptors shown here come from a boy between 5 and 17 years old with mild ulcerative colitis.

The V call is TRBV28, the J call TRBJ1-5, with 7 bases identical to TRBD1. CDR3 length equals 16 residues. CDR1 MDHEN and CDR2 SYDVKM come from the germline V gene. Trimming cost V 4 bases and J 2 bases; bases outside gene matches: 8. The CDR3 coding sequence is TGTGCCAGCAGTTCCTCACAGGGGTTTGGCAATCAGCCCCAGCATTTT. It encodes CASSSSQGFGNQPQHF.

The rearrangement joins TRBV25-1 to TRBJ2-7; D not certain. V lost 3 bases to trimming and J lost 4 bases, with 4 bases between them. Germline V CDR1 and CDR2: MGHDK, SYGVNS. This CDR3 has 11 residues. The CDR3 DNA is TGTGCCAGCAGTGACCCTTACGAGCAGTACTTC. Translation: CASSDPYEQYF.

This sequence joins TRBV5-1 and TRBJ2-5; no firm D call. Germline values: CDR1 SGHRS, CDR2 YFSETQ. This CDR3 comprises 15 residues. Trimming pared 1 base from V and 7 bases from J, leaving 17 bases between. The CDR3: CASSLNGNSYGTQYF. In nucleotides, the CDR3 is TGCGCCAGCAGCTTGAACGGAAACTCCTACGGGACCCAGTACTTC.

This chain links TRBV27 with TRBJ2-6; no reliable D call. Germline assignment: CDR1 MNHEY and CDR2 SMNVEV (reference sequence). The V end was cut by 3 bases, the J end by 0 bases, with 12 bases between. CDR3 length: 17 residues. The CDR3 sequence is CASSFRIGSSGANVLTF. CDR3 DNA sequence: TGTGCCAGCAGTTTCCGTATAGGGTCCTCTGGGGCCAACGTCCTGACTTTC.

CDR3 bases: TGCAGTGCTAGAGAGTACGGCTACACCTTC. This translates into CSAREYGYTF. The rearrangement links TRBV20-1 to TRBJ1-2; D is ambiguous. Trimming took 0 bases from V and 8 from J, leaving 4 bases between them. The CDR3 consists of 10 residues. Germline-derived CDR1 and CDR2 are DFQATT and SNEGSKA (reference sequence).

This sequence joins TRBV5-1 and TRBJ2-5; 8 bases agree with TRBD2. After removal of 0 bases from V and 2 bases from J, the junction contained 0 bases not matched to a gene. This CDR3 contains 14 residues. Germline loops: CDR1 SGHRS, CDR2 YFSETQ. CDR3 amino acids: CASSLASGQETQYF. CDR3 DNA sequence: TGCGCCAGCAGCTTGGCTAGCGGGCAAGAGACCCAGTACTTC.

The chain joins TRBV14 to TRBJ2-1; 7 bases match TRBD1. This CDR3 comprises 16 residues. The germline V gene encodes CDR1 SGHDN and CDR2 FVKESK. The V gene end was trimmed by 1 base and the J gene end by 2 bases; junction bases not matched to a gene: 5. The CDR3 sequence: CASSQGGQGAYNEQFF. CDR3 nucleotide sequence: TGTGCCAGCAGCCAAGGGGGCCAGGGGGCCTACAATGAGCAGTTCTTC. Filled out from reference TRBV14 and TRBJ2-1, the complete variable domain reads EAGVTQFPSHSVIEKGQTVTLRCDPISGHDNLYWYRRVMGKEIKFLLHFVKESKQDESGMPNNRFLAERTGGTYSTLKVQPAELEDSGVYFCASSQGGQGAYNEQFFGPGTRLTVL.

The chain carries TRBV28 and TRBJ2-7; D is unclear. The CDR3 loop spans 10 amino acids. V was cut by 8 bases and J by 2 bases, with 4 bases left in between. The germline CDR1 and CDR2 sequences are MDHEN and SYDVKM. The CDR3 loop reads CASDTYEQYF. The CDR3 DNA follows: TGTGCCAGCGATACCTACGAGCAGTACTTC.

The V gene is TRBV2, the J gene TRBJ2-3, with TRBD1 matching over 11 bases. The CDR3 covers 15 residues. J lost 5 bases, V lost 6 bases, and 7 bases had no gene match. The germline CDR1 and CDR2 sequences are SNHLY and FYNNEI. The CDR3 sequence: CASSAGQGVLDTQYF. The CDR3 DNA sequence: TGTGCCAGCAGCGCGGGACAGGGGGTATTAGATACGCAGTATTTT.

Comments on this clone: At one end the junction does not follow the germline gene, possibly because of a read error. The CDR3 here is CASSRQNTGELLF. The CDR3 DNA reads as TGTGCCAGCAGTCGACAGAACACCGGGGAGCTGCTTTTT. This sequence joins TRBV6-4 and TRBJ2-2; TRBD1 or TRBD2 may be the D gene (5 bases each). In germline, CDR1 is MRHNA, CDR2 SNTAGT. This CDR3 has 13 amino acids.

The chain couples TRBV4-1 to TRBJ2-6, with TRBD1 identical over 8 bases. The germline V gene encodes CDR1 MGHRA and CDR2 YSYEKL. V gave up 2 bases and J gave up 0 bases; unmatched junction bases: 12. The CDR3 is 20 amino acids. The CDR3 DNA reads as TGCGCCAGCAGCCAATTTAAGACGGGACAGGAGAACTCTGGGGCCAACGTCCTGACTTTC. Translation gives CASSQFKTGQENSGANVLTF.

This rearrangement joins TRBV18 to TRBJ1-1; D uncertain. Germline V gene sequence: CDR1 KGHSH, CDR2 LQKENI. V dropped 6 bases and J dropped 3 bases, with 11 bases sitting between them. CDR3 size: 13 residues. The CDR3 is CASSAYGDTEAFF. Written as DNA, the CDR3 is TGTGCCAGCTCCGCATACGGGGACACTGAAGCTTTCTTT. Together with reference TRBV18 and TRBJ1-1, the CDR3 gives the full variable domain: NAGVMQNPRHLVRRRGQEARLRCSPMKGHSHVYWYRQLPEEGLKFMVYLQKENIIDESGMPKERFSAEFPKEGPSILRIQQVVRGDSAAYFCASSAYGDTEAFFGQGTRLTVV.

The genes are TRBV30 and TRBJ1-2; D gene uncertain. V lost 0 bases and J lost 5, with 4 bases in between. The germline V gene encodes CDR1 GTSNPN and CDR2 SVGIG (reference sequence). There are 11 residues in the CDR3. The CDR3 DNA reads TGTGCCTGGAGTGTGGCATATGGCTACACCTTC. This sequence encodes CAWSVAYGYTF.

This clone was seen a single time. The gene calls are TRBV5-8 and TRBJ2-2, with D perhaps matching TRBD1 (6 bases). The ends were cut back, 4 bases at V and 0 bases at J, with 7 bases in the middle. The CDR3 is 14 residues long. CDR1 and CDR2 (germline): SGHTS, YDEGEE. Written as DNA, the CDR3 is TGTGCCAGCAGCCGGACAGCGAACACCGGGGAGCTGTTTTTT. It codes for CASSRTANTGELFF.

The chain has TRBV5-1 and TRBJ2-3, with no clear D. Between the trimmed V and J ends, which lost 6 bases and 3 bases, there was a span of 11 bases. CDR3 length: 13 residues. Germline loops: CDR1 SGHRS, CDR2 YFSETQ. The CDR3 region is CASNSHGTDTQYF. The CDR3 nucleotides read TGCGCCAGCAACAGCCATGGGACAGATACGCAGTATTTT.

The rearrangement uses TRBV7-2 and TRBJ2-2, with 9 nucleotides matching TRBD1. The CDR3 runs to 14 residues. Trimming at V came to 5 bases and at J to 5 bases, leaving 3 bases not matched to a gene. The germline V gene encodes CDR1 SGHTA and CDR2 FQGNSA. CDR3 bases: TGTGCCAGCAGCCCAGGACAGGGGACCGGGGAGCTGTTTTTT. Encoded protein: CASSPGQGTGELFF.

Here the CDR3 DNA reads TGTGCCAGCAGCCATAGAACGGACTATGGCTACACCTTC. It encodes CASSHRTDYGYTF. The J gene is TRBJ1-2, the V gene TRBV14, with no clear D. The CDR3 covers 13 residues. The ends were cut back, 3 bases at V and 3 bases at J, with 8 bases in the middle. The germline gives CDR1 SGHDN, CDR2 FVKESK.

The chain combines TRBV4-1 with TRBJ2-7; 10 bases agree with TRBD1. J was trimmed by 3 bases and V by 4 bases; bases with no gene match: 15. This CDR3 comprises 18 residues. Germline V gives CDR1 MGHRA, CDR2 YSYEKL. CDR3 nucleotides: TGCGCCAGCAGCCCTTACCCACCGGGACAGGGGATCTACTACGAGCAGTACTTC. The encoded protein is CASSPYPPGQGIYYEQYF.

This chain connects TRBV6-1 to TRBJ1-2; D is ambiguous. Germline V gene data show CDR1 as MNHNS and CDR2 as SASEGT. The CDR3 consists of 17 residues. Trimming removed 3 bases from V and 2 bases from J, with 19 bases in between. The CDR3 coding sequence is TGTGCCAGCAGTGACCCCTGGCTGGAACAGCGCAACTATGGCTACACCTTC. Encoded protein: CASSDPWLEQRNYGYTF.

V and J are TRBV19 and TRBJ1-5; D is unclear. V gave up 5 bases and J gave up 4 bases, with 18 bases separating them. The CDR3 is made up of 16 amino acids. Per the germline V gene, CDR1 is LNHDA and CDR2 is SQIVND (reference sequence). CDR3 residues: CASSSPPDGRNQPQHF. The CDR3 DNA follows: TGTGCCAGTAGTTCGCCGCCGGACGGACGGAATCAGCCCCAGCATTTT.

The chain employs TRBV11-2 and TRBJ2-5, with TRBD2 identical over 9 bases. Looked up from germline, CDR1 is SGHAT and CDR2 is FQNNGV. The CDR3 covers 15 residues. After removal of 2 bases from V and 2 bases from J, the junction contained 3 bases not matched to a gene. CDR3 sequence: CASSLHAGGQETQYF. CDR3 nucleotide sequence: TGTGCCAGCAGCTTACACGCGGGAGGGCAAGAGACCCAGTACTTC.

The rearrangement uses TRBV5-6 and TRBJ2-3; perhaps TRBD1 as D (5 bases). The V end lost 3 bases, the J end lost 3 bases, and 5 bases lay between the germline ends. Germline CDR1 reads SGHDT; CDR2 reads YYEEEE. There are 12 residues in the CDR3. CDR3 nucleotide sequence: TGTGCCAGCAGCTCAGGGACAGATACGCAGTATTTT. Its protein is CASSSGTDTQYF.

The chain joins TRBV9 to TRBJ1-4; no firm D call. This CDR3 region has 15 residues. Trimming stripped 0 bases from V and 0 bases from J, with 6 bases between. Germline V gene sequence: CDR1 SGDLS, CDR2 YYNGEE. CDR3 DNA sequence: TGTGCCAGCAGCGTAGGAGGTTCAACTAATGAAAAACTGTTTTTT. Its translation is CASSVGGSTNEKLFF. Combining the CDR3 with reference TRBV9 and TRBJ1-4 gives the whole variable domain DSGVTQTPKHLITATGQRVTLRCSPRSGDLSVYWYQQSLDQGLQFLIQYYNGEERAKGNILERFSAQQFPDLHSELNLSSLELGDSALYFCASSVGGSTNEKLFFGSGTQLSVL.

The CDR3 loop is CASRTLGGGTEAFF. For the CDR3, the DNA is TGTGCCAGCAGAACCCTAGGTGGAGGAACTGAAGCTTTCTTT. The V gene is TRBV27, the J gene TRBJ1-1, with unresolved D. V was clipped by 6 bases and J by 5 bases, with 16 bases between them. CDR3 size: 14 residues. Germline CDR1 MNHEY, CDR2 SMNVEV (reference sequence).

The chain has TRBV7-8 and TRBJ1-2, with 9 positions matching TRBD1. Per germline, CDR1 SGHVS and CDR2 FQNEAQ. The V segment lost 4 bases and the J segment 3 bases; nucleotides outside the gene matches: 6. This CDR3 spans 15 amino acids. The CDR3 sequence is CASSSWTGEDYGYTF. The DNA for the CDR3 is TGTGCCAGCAGCTCATGGACAGGGGAGGACTATGGCTACACCTTC. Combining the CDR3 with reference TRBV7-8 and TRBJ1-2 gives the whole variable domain GAGVSQSPRYKVAKRGQDVALRCDPISGHVSLFWYQQALGQGPEFLTYFQNEAQLDKSGLPSDRFFAERPEGSVSTLKIQRTQQEDSAVYLCASSSWTGEDYGYTFGSGTRLTVV.

The CDR3 nucleotides are TGTGCCAGCAGTGTGAAGGACAGCAGATTCTACGAGCAGTACTTC. Translating it yields CASSVKDSRFYEQYF. V and J are TRBV2 and TRBJ2-7; D possibly corresponds to TRBD1 (6 bases). The CDR3 is 15 amino acids. V lost 4 bases and J lost 3, with 16 bases in between. The germline CDR1 and CDR2 sequences are SNHLY and FYNNEI.

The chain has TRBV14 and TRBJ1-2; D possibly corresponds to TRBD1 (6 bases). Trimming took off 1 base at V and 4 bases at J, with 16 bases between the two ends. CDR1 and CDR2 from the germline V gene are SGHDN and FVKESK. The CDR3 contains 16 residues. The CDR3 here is CASSQAGAYFSYGYTF. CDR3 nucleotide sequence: TGTGCCAGCAGCCAAGCAGGGGCCTACTTTTCCTATGGCTACACCTTC.